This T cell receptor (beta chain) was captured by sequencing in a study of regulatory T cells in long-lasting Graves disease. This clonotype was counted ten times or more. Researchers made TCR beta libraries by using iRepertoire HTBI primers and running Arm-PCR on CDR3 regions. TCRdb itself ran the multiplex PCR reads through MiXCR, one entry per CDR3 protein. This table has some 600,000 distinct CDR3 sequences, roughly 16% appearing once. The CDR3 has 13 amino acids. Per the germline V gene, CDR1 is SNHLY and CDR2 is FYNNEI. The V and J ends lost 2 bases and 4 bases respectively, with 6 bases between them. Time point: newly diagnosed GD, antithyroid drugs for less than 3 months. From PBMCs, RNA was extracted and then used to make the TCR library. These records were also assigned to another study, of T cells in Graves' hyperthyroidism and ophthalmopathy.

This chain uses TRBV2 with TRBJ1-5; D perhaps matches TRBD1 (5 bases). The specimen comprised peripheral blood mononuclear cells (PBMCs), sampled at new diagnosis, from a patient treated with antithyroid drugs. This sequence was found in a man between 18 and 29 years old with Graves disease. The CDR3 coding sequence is TGTGCCAGCAGTGAACGGGGGAATCAGCCCCAGCATTTT. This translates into CASSERGNQPQHF. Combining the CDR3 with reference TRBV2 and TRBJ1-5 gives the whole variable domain EPEVTQTPSHQVTQMGQEVILRCVPISNHLYFYWYRQILGQKVEFLVSFYNNEISEKSEIFDDQFSVERPDGSNFTLKIRSTKLEDSAMYFCASSERGNQPQHFGDGTRLSIL.